The T cell receptor beta chain described here comes from a study of T cells in tuberculosis. V dropped 1 base and J dropped 6; count of bases not matched to a gene: 6. This CDR3 has 15 residues. CDR1 is SGHDN, CDR2 FVKESK, per germline. Time point defined: new active TB diagnosis, blood taken before or within 7 days of starting treatment. Assay used: immunoSEQ multiplex PCR; TCRdb lists only in-frame clones, some missing. The repertoire includes some 31,000 clones, around 92% of them detected once, and 6.8% sits in the top ten. The sequencing used PBMCs, collected at tuberculosis diagnosis. The TCR originated in an adult with tuberculosis. The chain couples TRBV14 to TRBJ2-1, with TRBD2 matching 7 bases. For the CDR3, the DNA is TGTGCCAGCAGCCAAGTGTCTAGCGGAATCAATGAGCAGTTCTTC. This translates into CASSQVSSGINEQFF.